This is a list of T cell receptor beta chains from one sample in a study of T cell responses to AZD1222 COVID-19 vaccine. Some clones are missing from TCRdb's copy, which holds only in-frame ones; the method was immunoSEQ multiplex PCR. There are 90,000 to 130,000 clones in the sample; about four fifths occur only once, and 4% to 5% lies in the top ten. Sequenced material: peripheral blood, taken on day 0 of AZD1222 vaccination. All receptors come from an adult in good health. Both conserved end residues are trimmed from each CDR3. Clone size is shown for a subset of rows, as once, few, many or a class of expanded clone.

clone_size v_call cdr3_aa
NA TRBV7-2 ASSSAIGRNEKLF
many TRBV19 ASSIRWQSGGELF
NA TRBV12-3/TRBV12-4 ASSPAPPREQY
NA TRBV4-1 ASSQDRAAEAF
NA TRBV28 ASSLSSPGGYGYT
NA TRBV11-3 ASSSSGGAETQY
NA TRBV28 ASSLGGATNYGYT
NA TRBV21-1 ASFSGLFSYNEQF
few TRBV7-2 ASSLQGTNEKLF
NA TRBV24-1 ATSGGGQGVDTQY
NA TRBV3-1/TRBV3-2 ASSLGDRGTGELF
medium-sized TRBV19 ASSPGPAGELF
NA TRBV5-5 ASSLAAGTPGGSEAF
few TRBV9 ASSEQGSGELF
NA TRBV28 ASSLTGASNQPQH
NA TRBV7-9 ASSPSGSSGSTEQY
NA TRBV15 ATSNRDRNQPQH
NA TRBV7-2 ASSFRDRANYGYT
few TRBV7-7 ASSLTGSTGELF
NA TRBV11-2 ASSLGGQGAAPLH
NA TRBV7-2 ASSFPPAYTYGYT
NA TRBV11-1 ASSFRTSSYEQY
NA TRBV28 ASSLDPGELF
NA TRBV28 ASSRQLNSNQPQH
NA TRBV7-6 ASSWTSGGVDEQF
NA TRBV27 ASSFSTPRGSNNQPQH
NA TRBV28 ASRGDASYSYNEQF
NA TRBV18 ASSPKGQGISYEQY
NA TRBV27 ASSLSPVQETQY
NA TRBV27 ASRTGQGGGYT
once TRBV9 ASSVEGRADTQY
few TRBV7-2 ASSLGSQAAAYEQY
few TRBV6-2/TRBV6-3 ASSGGTGDYGYT
NA TRBV5-5 ASSLGGLSYGYT
NA TRBV28 ASSPTGFGNSPLH
NA TRBV5-1 ASSLAAGMNTEAF
NA TRBV12-3/TRBV12-4 ASSFTYEQY
few TRBV10-3 AIRAAGGETKAQY
NA TRBV4-3 ASSSRDSGETQY
NA TRBV2 ASSRTGRGSPLH
NA TRBV5-6 ASSPGGSKDTQY
NA TRBV6-4 ASSAGTGFPSTSTDTQY
NA TRBV7-2 ATQQGPLYGYT
NA TRBV3-1/TRBV3-2 ASSQRDRDGSEAF
NA TRBV7-2 ASSFPVSGVGDIQY
NA TRBV12-3/TRBV12-4 ASSSTPRYEQY
NA TRBV12-3/TRBV12-4 ASRPNPGNTIY
once TRBV28 ASRDRGASGNTIY
NA TRBV5-8 ASSSYLGQDWNTEAF
once TRBV10-3 AISLGQVNYGYT